Listed below are T cell receptor beta chains from one sample, sequenced in a study of shared clonotypes between healthy human individuals. Method: immunoSEQ multiplex PCR; TCRdb's copy keeps in-frame clones and lacks some. Here the sample spans fewer than 400,000 clones, about 74% being singletons. The sequenced sample consisted of memory CD4+ T cells sorted from blood. The receptors were sampled from a man between 25 and 39 years old in good health. The CDR3 runs from the conserved cysteine through the conserved F or W. D genes are given only for firm matches. The size field is filled for only some rows; it gives once, few, many or a size class.

>-|TRBJ1-5|TRBV28|many
TGTGCCAGCCTCGGGGGCGGGCGGAATCAGCCCCAGCATTTT
CASLGGGRNQPQHF
>TRBD2|TRBJ2-3|TRBV2|-
TGTGCCAGCAGCGGAGGGGGACTAGCGGTTCGGGATACGCAGTATTTT
CASSGGGLAVRDTQYF
>-|TRBJ1-2|TRBV5-1|-
TGCGCCAGCAGCTTGGTGCCGGGGGACGGCTACACCTTC
CASSLVPGDGYTF
>TRBD1|TRBJ1-2|TRBV14|-
TGTGCCAGCAGCCGGCAAGACAGGGCGTATGGCTACACCTTC
CASSRQDRAYGYTF
>-|TRBJ1-5|TRBV14|-
TGTGCCAGCAGCCAAGGACTTAATCAGCCCCAGCATTTT
CASSQGLNQPQHF
>TRBD1|TRBJ2-6|TRBV19|-
TGTGCCAGTAGTTCGCAGGGGGTTGGCTCTGGGGCCAACGTCCTGACTTTC
CASSSQGVGSGANVLTF
>-|TRBJ2-1|TRBV19|-
TGTGCCAGTAGTATAAAGGGGCAGGGGCCACTTTTGGCGACCCTATCCTACAATGAGCAGTTCTTC
CASSIKGQGPLLATLSYNEQFF
>-|TRBJ1-2|TRBV11-2|-
TGTGCCAGCAGCTTAGATCTAAAGCAGAGTAACTATGGCTACACCTTC
CASSLDLKQSNYGYTF
>-|TRBJ2-3|TRBV7-9|few
TGTGCCAGCAGCTTAATGGGCCTAGATACGCAGTATTTT
CASSLMGLDTQYF
>TRBD1|TRBJ2-5|TRBV19|-
TGTGCCAGTAGTACCTGGGACAGGGAGACCCAGTACTTC
CASSTWDRETQYF
>TRBD2|TRBJ2-1|TRBV28|-
TGTGCCAGCAGTTTAGGCCGGGGATCGGGAGGGCCGGGTTACAATGAGCAGTTCTTC
CASSLGRGSGGPGYNEQFF
>-|TRBJ1-1|TRBV9|-
TGTGCCAGCAGCCCCCGAGCGGGGGGGTGGGACACTGAAGCTTTCTTT
CASSPRAGGWDTEAFF
>-|TRBJ2-7|TRBV2|-
TGTGCCAGCGTGAATGAGCGCTTCGGGATCGGGGACGAGCAGTACTTC
CASVNERFGIGDEQYF
>TRBD2|TRBJ2-3|TRBV5-6|once
TGTGCCAGCAGCCCCAGACTAGCGGGAACAGATACGCAGTATTTT
CASSPRLAGTDTQYF
>TRBD2|TRBJ2-3|TRBV4-1|-
TGCGCCAGCAGCCAAGTCCTAGCGGGAGGGGCAGATACGCAGTATTTT
CASSQVLAGGADTQYF
>-|TRBJ2-3|TRBV27|-
TGTGCCAGCAGGGTTCGCCCACTAGCCTCCGGGGATACGCAGTATTTT
CASRVRPLASGDTQYF
>TRBD2|TRBJ2-1|TRBV10-3|few
TGTGCCATCAGGCCCGGGACTAGTGGCTACAATGAGCAGTTCTTC
CAIRPGTSGYNEQFF
>-|TRBJ1-1|TRBV10-3|-
TGTGCCATCAGTGAGCCTCCACACGGGGCTTTCTTT
CAISEPPHGAFF
>TRBD2|TRBJ2-7|TRBV7-9|once
TGTGCCAGCTGGAGCGGGGAGAGCTCCTACGAGCAGTACTTC
CASWSGESSYEQYF
>-|TRBJ1-3|TRBV16|-
TGTGCCAGCAGCCAATCACACTCTGGAAACACCATATATTTT
CASSQSHSGNTIYF
>-|TRBJ2-3|TRBV27|-
TGTGCCAGCAGACGGACTGGCACAGATACGCAGTATTTT
CASRRTGTDTQYF